This TCR beta chain was profiled in a study of monozygotic twins with cystic fibrosis. Regarding the study as a whole: Shared CDR3 numbers were not associated with age, concordance or severity.

The CDR3 consists of 12 residues. CDR1 and CDR2 from the germline V gene are SGHAT and FQNNGV. Trimming removed 1 base at V and 2 bases at J, with 2 bases between. This clone was picked up a small number of times. Its antigen is not identified. Sequencing used immunoSEQ multiplex PCR; TCRdb keeps in-frame clones, though not all of them. Among around 29,000 clones listed, 85% were seen once. The specimen was blood. This receptor was identified in a girl aged 2-10 years with cystic fibrosis. This rearrangement joins TRBV11-2 to TRBJ1-1, with D unclear. Here the CDR3 reads CASSLANTEAFF. The CDR3 nucleotides are TGTGCCAGCAGCTTAGCTAACACTGAAGCTTTCTTT.